A single sample is the source of the 21 T cell receptor beta chains below, sequenced in a study of CD8+ T cells in alopecia areata. RNA extraction was followed by reverse transcription into cDNA, which acted as the sequencing template. Clones were read by immunoSEQ multiplex PCR, and TCRdb kept only the in-frame ones, dropping some. The table shows about 200,000 clones, with 60% occurring only once. The sample's treatment: oral pan-JAK inhibitor, 5-10 mg twice daily. The sequences come from CD4+ T cells sorted from blood, collected at week 4, from a patient treated with tofacitinib. The receptors were gathered from a human donor with alopecia areata.

This clone has more than one count but fewer than ten. The V call is TRBV11-2, the J call TRBJ2-1; 10 positions match TRBD2. Trimming removed 1 base from V and 10 bases from J; junction bases left unmatched: 7. Looked up from germline, CDR1 is SGHAT and CDR2 is FQNNGV. The CDR3 is 15 residues long. In DNA form, the CDR3 reads TGTGCCAGCAGCTTAGGAGCGGGGGGGCCCGGGGAGCAGTTCTTC. Translated, it gives CASSLGAGGPGEQFF.

The V call is TRBV28, the J call TRBJ1-2, with 7 bases fitting TRBD1. Germline V gene sequence: CDR1 MDHEN, CDR2 SYDVKM. This CDR3 region has 13 residues. Unmatched junction bases numbered 5, after V lost 6 bases and J lost 4 bases. CDR3 sequence reads: CASSQGDGYGYTF. CDR3 nucleotide sequence: TGTGCCAGCAGCCAGGGGGATGGCTATGGCTACACCTTC.

The chain joins TRBV4-2 to TRBJ1-2, with D hard to call. Germline lookup yields CDR1 LGHNA and CDR2 YNFKEQ. Trimming took 4 bases from V and 7 from J, leaving 10 bases between them. CDR3 length: 12 residues. The CDR3, as DNA: TGTGCCAGCAGCCCTACGGGTGGTGGCTACACCTTC. This sequence encodes CASSPTGGGYTF.

The chain combines TRBV6-5 with TRBJ1-1; 8 bases are a match to TRBD1. The CDR3 spans 15 residues. Trimming cost V 7 bases and J 0 bases; bases outside gene matches: 7. CDR1 and CDR2 (germline): MNHEY, SVGAGI. The chain's CDR3 is CASNSRTGMNTEAFF. The CDR3 region has the DNA TGTGCCAGCAACTCCAGGACAGGGATGAACACTGAAGCTTTCTTT.

The chain combines TRBV2 with TRBJ2-3; no clear D. Germline CDR1 SNHLY, CDR2 FYNNEI. V was trimmed by 6 bases and J by 2 bases, leaving 12 bases between them. The CDR3 is 14 amino acids. CDR3 DNA sequence: TGTGCCAGCAGAGCCCTTGGCCCCACAGATACGCAGTATTTT. Encoded protein: CASRALGPTDTQYF. Supplemented by reference TRBV2 and TRBJ2-3, the full variable domain reads EPEVTQTPSHQVTQMGQEVILRCVPISNHLYFYWYRQILGQKVEFLVSFYNNEISEKSEIFDDQFSVERPDGSNFTLKIRSTKLEDSAMYFCASRALGPTDTQYFGPGTRLTVL.

The chain links TRBV30 to TRBJ1-2, with 9 nucleotides matching TRBD1. Germline V gives CDR1 GTSNPN, CDR2 SVGIG (reference sequence). The CDR3 loop spans 11 amino acids. V lost 2 bases, J lost 12 bases, and 4 bases stayed unmatched. The CDR3 is CAWSFTGGHTF. CDR3 in DNA: TGTGCCTGGAGTTTTACAGGGGGCCACACCTTC. The whole variable domain, filled in from reference TRBV30 and TRBJ1-2, reads SQTIHQWPATLVQPVGSPLSLECTVEGTSNPNLYWYRQAAGRGLQLLFYSVGIGQISSEVPQNLSASRPQDRQFILSSKKLLLSDSGFYLCAWSFTGGHTFGSGTRLTVV.

This clone was counted only a few times. Distinct nucleotide sequences in the sample also encode this CDR3. The chain is built from TRBV29-1 and TRBJ2-5, with TRBD1 matching over 9 bases. CDR1 and CDR2 (germline): SQVTM, ANQGSEA. The V and J ends lost 7 bases and 2 bases, in that order; junction bases with no gene match: 2. The CDR3 is 12 residues long. The CDR3 reads CSGGQGQETQYF. CDR3 nucleotides: TGCAGCGGAGGACAGGGGCAAGAGACCCAGTACTTC.

This clone showed up just a few times. J is TRBJ2-3 and V is TRBV4-3; TRBD2 is a possible D gene (6 bases). V was trimmed by 1 base and J by 2 bases, leaving 13 bases between them. CDR3 length equals 16 residues. Germline V CDR1 and CDR2: LGHNA, YSLEER. CDR3 sequence reads: CASSQGLAGLTDTQYF. CDR3 DNA sequence: TGCGCCAGCAGCCAAGGGTTGGCGGGACTCACAGATACGCAGTATTTT.

This chain uses TRBV10-3 with TRBJ1-1; D is unclear. Trimming shortened V by 2 bases and J by 3 bases, and 4 bases separated the two germline ends. This CDR3 has 12 amino acids. Germline V CDR1 and CDR2: ENHRY, SYGVKD. CDR3 residues: CAISEGDTEAFF. In nucleotides, the CDR3 is TGTGCCATCAGTGAGGGGGACACTGAAGCTTTCTTT.

This clone was seen more than once but under ten times. This chain connects TRBV29-1 to TRBJ1-2; no definite D call. V gave up 4 bases and J gave up 8 bases, with 8 bases separating them. Germline values: CDR1 SQVTM, CDR2 ANQGSEA. The CDR3 has 10 amino acids. CDR3 DNA: TGCAGCGTTGCAGTAGGGGGCTACACCTTC. Protein: CSVAVGGYTF.

The CDR3 bases are TGTGCCAGCAGCTTACCCCTCGGGAGCTATCAGCCCCAGCATTTT. Translated, it gives CASSLPLGSYQPQHF. The rearrangement joins TRBV7-2 to TRBJ1-5; D gene ambiguous. There are 15 residues in the CDR3. Germline V gene lookup returns CDR1 SGHTA and CDR2 FQGNSA. V was pared by 2 bases and J by 5 bases, with 13 bases between.

This clone was seen only a few times. The chain combines TRBV11-1 with TRBJ2-3, with 7 bases lining up with TRBD1. The CDR3 has 14 amino acids. Germline-derived CDR1 and CDR2 are SGHAT and FQDESV (reference sequence). The ends lost 8 bases at V and 2 bases at J; junction bases unmatched: 7. The CDR3: CASGWGQNTDTQYF. CDR3 in DNA: TGTGCCAGCGGATGGGGACAGAACACAGATACGCAGTATTTT.

This clone appeared once. The chain links TRBV5-6 to TRBJ1-5, with TRBD1 matching 12 bases. Germline values: CDR1 SGHDT, CDR2 YYEEEE. This CDR3 comprises 15 residues. V gave up 4 bases and J gave up 7 bases; unmatched junction bases: 6. This chain's CDR3 is CASSAGQGARQPQHF. The CDR3 bases are TGTGCCAGCAGCGCGGGACAGGGGGCACGGCAGCCCCAGCATTTT. Supplemented by reference TRBV5-6 and TRBJ1-5, the full variable domain reads DAGVTQSPTHLIKTRGQQVTLRCSPKSGHDTVSWYQQALGQGPQFIFQYYEEEERQRGNFPDRFSGHQFPNYSSELNVNALLLGDSALYLCASSAGQGARQPQHFGDGTRLSIL.

This chain links TRBV5-1 with TRBJ2-3; D gene unclear. The CDR3 extends over 12 amino acids. The germline V gene has CDR1 SGHRS and CDR2 YFSETQ. V lost 0 bases and J lost 4, with 3 bases in between. Here the CDR3 DNA reads TGCGCCAGCAGCTTGGAGGCAGATACGCAGTATTTT. Its protein is CASSLEADTQYF.

This chain connects TRBV6-5 to TRBJ2-7, with 8 bases lining up with TRBD1. Germline loops: CDR1 MNHEY, CDR2 SVGAGI. V was pared by 4 bases and J by 4 bases, with 3 bases of the junction left unmatched. There are 13 residues in the CDR3. The CDR3 sequence is CASSLNRGYEQYF. CDR3 DNA sequence: TGTGCCAGCAGTTTGAACAGGGGGTACGAGCAGTACTTC.

This clone was recorded once. The rearrangement uses TRBV5-1 and TRBJ1-1, with 7 bases aligning to TRBD1. The CDR3 loop spans 14 amino acids. Germline CDR1 is SGHRS and CDR2 is YFSETQ. With 1 base clipped from V and 5 bases from J, the junction kept 5 bases outside the gene matches. CDR3 in DNA: TGCGCCAGCAGCTTGAACAGGGGTCGGACTGAAGCTTTCTTT. Its protein product is CASSLNRGRTEAFF.

A word on this clone: Compared with germline, one end of the junction differs, possibly owing to a read error. The rearrangement uses TRBV30 and TRBJ1-2; possibly TRBD1 for D (5 bases). Germline V gives CDR1 GTSNPN, CDR2 SVGIG (reference sequence). The CDR3 spans 8 residues. Written as DNA, the CDR3 is TGTGCCTCCGCGGGGCGTAGCTTC. Its translation is CASAGRSF. Complete variable domain (other parts from reference TRBV30 and TRBJ1-2): SQTIHQWPATLVQPVGSPLSLECTVEGTSNPNLYWYRQAAGRGLQLLFYSVGIGQISSEVPQNLSASRPQDRQFILSSKKLLLSDSGFYLCASAGRSFGSGTRLTVV.

V and J are TRBV29-1 and TRBJ2-3; 9 nucleotides line up with TRBD2. Germline CDR1 SQVTM, CDR2 ANQGSEA. V dropped 7 bases and J dropped 1; count of bases not matched to a gene: 18. CDR3 length equals 18 residues. DNA of the CDR3: TGCAGCGCTTTGTCGGGACTAGCAAGCGGTATTGGCACAGATACGCAGTATTTT. Encoded protein: CSALSGLASGIGTDTQYF.

The rearrangement uses TRBV5-6 and TRBJ2-5; D is possibly TRBD2 (5 bases). Germline CDR1 SGHDT, CDR2 YYEEEE. CDR3 size: 14 residues. Between the trimmed V and J ends, which lost 1 base and 6 bases, there was a span of 13 bases. CDR3 coding DNA: TGTGCCAGCAGCTTGATCAGCCGGGGTCAGACCCAGTACTTC. The encoded protein is CASSLISRGQTQYF.

The J gene is TRBJ2-1, the V gene TRBV9; a weak D match, TRBD1 (6 bases). Germline assignment: CDR1 SGDLS and CDR2 YYNGEE. The CDR3 sequence is 14 residues long. The ends were cut back, 6 bases at V and 4 bases at J, with 14 bases in the middle. DNA for the CDR3: TGTGCCAGCAACAGGGAGCCGGGTTACAATGAGCAGTTCTTC. Its translation is CASNREPGYNEQFF.

This clone was counted between two and nine times. The chain has TRBV29-1 and TRBJ2-1, with a possible D match to TRBD1 (6 bases). The V end was cut by 7 bases, the J end by 7 bases, with 20 bases between. Germline V gene lookup returns CDR1 SQVTM and CDR2 ANQGSEA. The CDR3 covers 14 residues. The CDR3, as DNA: TGCAGCGCTAGGACAGTGCTTCTTGGGAATGAGCAGTTCTTC. Translated: CSARTVLLGNEQFF.